The 17 T cell receptor beta chains below were found in one sample sequenced in a study of T cell changes during pregnancy in multiple sclerosis. The table came from immunoSEQ multiplex PCR; TCRdb's copy has only in-frame clones and leaves some out. The sample carries 55,000 to 80,000 clones, approximately 94% recorded once. This sample comprised CD8+ T cells from peripheral blood mononuclear cells, obtained in the second trimester of pregnancy. Receptors were obtained from a female donor with multiple sclerosis, enrolled in a pregnancy study.

The chain has TRBV7-8 and TRBJ2-7, with D maybe TRBD1 (5 bases). Trimming took 4 bases from V and 5 from J, leaving 18 bases between them. Germline CDR1 and CDR2: SGHVS and FQNEAQ. The CDR3 length is 15 residues. DNA for the CDR3: TGTGCCAGCAGCTCCCCAACAGGATCCCCCCACGAGCAGTACTTC. The encoded protein is CASSSPTGSPHEQYF.

The rearrangement joins TRBV5-1 to TRBJ2-3, with 8 bases identical to TRBD2. Germline V lookup: CDR1 SGHRS, CDR2 YFSETQ. CDR3 length: 15 amino acids. The V segment lost 4 bases and the J segment 1 base; nucleotides outside the gene matches: 5. The CDR3 reads CASSPRTSRTDTQYF. The CDR3 coding sequence is TGCGCCAGCAGCCCGAGGACTAGCCGCACAGATACGCAGTATTTT. Supplemented by reference TRBV5-1 and TRBJ2-3, the full variable domain reads KAGVTQTPRYLIKTRGQQVTLSCSPISGHRSVSWYQQTPGQGLQFLFEYFSETQRNKGNFPGRFSGRQFSNSRSEMNVSTLELGDSALYLCASSPRTSRTDTQYFGPGTRLTVL.

In DNA form, the CDR3 reads TGTGCCAGCAGTGATGGTGCCGGACACCCCTACGAGCAGTACTTC. Residues: CASSDGAGHPYEQYF. J is TRBJ2-7 and V is TRBV2; tentative D call: TRBD1 (5 bases). CDR1 SNHLY and CDR2 FYNNEI come from the germline V gene. This CDR3 has 15 residues. The germline V and J ends were trimmed by 3 bases and 2 bases, with 14 bases remaining between them.

This clone counts as medium-sized. The V call is TRBV19, the J call TRBJ1-5; D gene ambiguous. Germline V gives CDR1 LNHDA, CDR2 SQIVND (reference sequence). Trimming shortened V by 3 bases and J by 2 bases, and 11 bases separated the two germline ends. The CDR3 runs 15 residues. The CDR3 coding sequence is TGTGCCAGTAGTATTGTCTTGAGGGGCAATCAGCCCCAGCATTTT. This encodes CASSIVLRGNQPQHF.

The chain couples TRBV5-4 to TRBJ2-7; 7 bases agree with TRBD1. V lost 4 bases, J lost 2 bases, and 12 bases stayed unmatched. The CDR3 covers 16 residues. Germline loops: CDR1 SGHNT, CDR2 YYREEE (reference sequence). DNA of the CDR3: TGTGCCAGCAGCCAGCCTGAGGGGGCACGTCCCTACGAGCAGTACTTC. Translation gives CASSQPEGARPYEQYF.

The rearrangement uses TRBV5-1 and TRBJ2-7, with 8 positions matching TRBD1. This CDR3 contains 15 residues. Germline lookup yields CDR1 SGHRS and CDR2 YFSETQ. J gave up 1 base and V 4 bases, and 7 bases lay outside the gene matches. The CDR3 bases are TGCGCCAGCAGCGGAGGACAGGGAAGTTCCTACGAGCAGTACTTC. Protein product: CASSGGQGSSYEQYF.

The chain recombines TRBV4-3 with TRBJ2-7, with D possibly TRBD2 on 6 matching bases. Trimming removed 0 bases from V and 3 bases from J, with 18 bases in between. The germline V gene has CDR1 LGHNA and CDR2 YSLEER. The CDR3 is made up of 17 amino acids. CDR3 protein: CASSQDKIGDWNYEQYF. In DNA, the CDR3 is TGCGCCAGCAGCCAAGATAAGATAGGGGACTGGAACTACGAGCAGTACTTC.

The chain employs TRBV6-4 and TRBJ2-1, with TRBD1 identical over 7 bases. V lost 2 bases and J lost 3; bases outside the gene matches: 4. The CDR3 length is 15 residues. Germline V CDR1 and CDR2: MRHNA, SNTAGT. CDR3 sequence reads: CASSDGDSDYNEQFF. The CDR3 nucleotides are TGTGCCAGCAGTGACGGGGACAGTGACTACAATGAGCAGTTCTTC.

The V gene is TRBV2, the J gene TRBJ2-6, with D possibly being TRBD2 (5 bases). This CDR3 region has 16 residues. With 6 bases removed from V and 4 bases from J, the gap between germline ends came to 16 bases. CDR1 and CDR2 from the germline V gene are SNHLY and FYNNEI. CDR3 residues: CASRTRRATGANVLTF. As DNA, the CDR3 is TGTGCCAGCAGGACGAGGCGGGCGACCGGGGCCAACGTCCTGACTTTC.

The chain recombines TRBV5-5 with TRBJ2-5; 8 positions match TRBD2. Germline V lookup: CDR1 SGHKS, CDR2 YYEKEE (reference sequence). The CDR3 covers 15 residues. Germline trimming cut 0 bases from V and 5 bases from J; bases unmatched to any gene: 6. This chain's CDR3 is CASSLGTSGGETQYF. In nucleotides, the CDR3 is TGTGCCAGCAGCTTGGGCACTAGCGGCGGGGAGACCCAGTACTTC.

The rearrangement joins TRBV25-1 to TRBJ2-1; perhaps TRBD2 as D (6 bases). CDR1 is MGHDK, CDR2 SYGVNS, per germline. The CDR3 covers 15 residues. Trimming left V 6 bases short and J 0 bases short, with 12 bases between. The CDR3 reads CASSGGFNSYNEQFF. CDR3 nucleotide sequence: TGTGCCAGCAGCGGGGGATTTAACTCCTACAATGAGCAGTTCTTC.

The rearrangement joins TRBV6-1 to TRBJ2-5; weak D call: TRBD2 (7 bases). The V and J ends lost 2 bases and 3 bases respectively, with 25 bases between them. The CDR3 loop spans 19 amino acids. Germline V CDR1 and CDR2: MNHNS, SASEGT. The CDR3 protein is CASSEWGGQGNIEEETQYF. The CDR3 DNA sequence: TGTGCCAGCAGTGAATGGGGGGGCCAGGGGAATATAGAGGAAGAGACCCAGTACTTC.

This clone was observed once. This chain joins TRBV4-3 and TRBJ2-1; D not certain. Germline CDR1 is LGHNA and CDR2 is YSLEER. The CDR3 contains 15 residues. Between the trimmed V and J ends, which lost 0 bases and 4 bases, there was a span of 10 bases. The CDR3: CASSQDLGEYNEQFF. The CDR3 DNA reads TGCGCCAGCAGCCAAGATCTGGGCGAGTACAATGAGCAGTTCTTC.

This clone was counted only a few times. This rearrangement joins TRBV29-1 to TRBJ1-1; no clear D. The CDR3 has 12 amino acids. Per germline, CDR1 SQVTM and CDR2 ANQGSEA. Trimming shortened V by 0 bases and J by 8 bases, and 10 bases separated the two germline ends. The CDR3 here is CSVEDSRAEAFF. CDR3 nucleotide sequence: TGCAGCGTTGAAGATTCTCGCGCGGAAGCTTTCTTT.

Regarding this clone: At one boundary the junction diverges from the germline segment, which might be a read error. The chain links TRBV4-3 to TRBJ2-7; 9 positions agree with TRBD2. Germline lookup yields CDR1 LGHNA and CDR2 YSLEER. The CDR3 covers 16 residues. Here the CDR3 reads CASSQEPSGNSYEQYF. The CDR3, as DNA: TGCGCCAGCAGTCAAGAACCTAGCGGGAATTCCTACGAGCAGTACTTC.

This clone was recorded once. The chain links TRBV4-2 to TRBJ2-7; possibly TRBD2 for D (5 bases). Germline CDR1 LGHNA, CDR2 YNFKEQ. This CDR3 spans 15 amino acids. Trimming left V 0 bases short and J 1 base short, with 10 bases between. CDR3 nucleotide sequence: TGTGCCAGCAGCCAAGATGACGGGGTATCCTACGAGCAGTACTTC. Its translation: CASSQDDGVSYEQYF.

The chain combines TRBV5-6 with TRBJ1-1; D gene uncertain. The CDR3 sequence is 13 residues long. CDR1 is SGHDT and CDR2 is YYEEEE in the germline V gene. V lost 4 bases, J lost 0 bases, and 7 bases lay in between. The DNA of the CDR3 is TGTGCCAGCAGCGTTTTAATGAACACTGAAGCTTTCTTT. Encoded protein: CASSVLMNTEAFF.